The sequence of this T cell receptor (beta chain) was determined in a study of shared T cell receptors in the human thymus. Measured with immunoSEQ multiplex PCR; TCRdb has only the in-frame clones, and not every one. This sample has 500,000 to 850,000 clones, with about 87% found just once. V gave up 11 bases and J gave up 3 bases; unmatched junction bases: 2. Germline-derived CDR1 and CDR2 are MDHEN and SYDVKM. The CDR3 extends over 12 amino acids. These data were also reused for a study on human thymus T cells. That paper adds: Resections from corrective heart surgery supplied the thymus tissue.

Source material: thymocytes. This TCR was sampled from a boy less than two years old with a congenital heart defect. V is TRBV28 and J is TRBJ1-5, with 9 bases aligning to TRBD1. The CDR3 protein is CAGTGFNQPQHF. The CDR3 bases are TGTGCCGGGACAGGGTTCAATCAGCCCCAGCATTTT.